This T cell receptor beta chain was sequenced for a study of radiation and T cells in renal cell carcinoma. Looked up from germline, CDR1 is SGHTA and CDR2 is FQGNSA. This CDR3 comprises 15 residues. V was clipped by 5 bases and J by 2 bases, with 16 bases between them. Time point: blood 2 weeks post-SBRT. Treatment denoted: 15 Gy SBRT to primary tumor, nephrectomy 4 weeks later. Generated by immunoSEQ multiplex PCR, the TCRdb table keeps only in-frame clones and is missing some. The sample includes more than 65,000 clones, 80% to 90% of them seen just once. The sample in question was blood, obtained from a patient whose treatment included radiotherapy and nephrectomy. V is TRBV7-2 and J is TRBJ2-7; possible D gene TRBD1, 7 bases. This TCR was sampled from a woman between 50 and 59 years old with renal cell carcinoma. The CDR3 spells CASSKGGQGAYEQYF. Here the CDR3 DNA reads TGTGCCAGCAGCAAAGGAGGGCAGGGGGCCTACGAGCAGTACTTC.